Given below is one T cell receptor beta chain in context. The sample holds one count of this clone. Its target antigen remains unknown. No base quality information exists; no much larger clone differs at one position. V is cut back by 4 bases and J by 4 bases, with 6 bases in the junction unmatched. From the cysteine through the phenylalanine, the CDR3 covers 14 amino acids. Left in the record is the CDR3 DNA by itself, 42 bases read in frame from the first base. Via the germline V gene, CDR1 is MGHRA and CDR2 YSYEKL. The immunoSEQ Assay, a bias-controlled multiplex PCR, was used to amplify TCRbeta CDR3 regions from genomic DNA. Per the original workflow: Within the assay, amplification of reference gene primers was used to estimate how many nucleated cells each sample contained. Sequence reads were collapsed and filtered to measure the absolute abundance of every unique TCRbeta CDR3 rearrangement. For each sample, productive Simpson clonality was calculated as the square root of Simpson's diversity index across productive rearrangements. The source is immuneACCESS, and TCRdb retained only in-frame sequences with V and J called. Part of the clones is not carried over; for the studies checked, unresolved V genes explain less than half of this, and the remainder is unexplained. V and J calls and clone size are as listed in that table; D and trimming were resolved from the DNA. This sample holds about 130,000 clones; roughly 89% were observed only once. Approximately 4.3% of the sample rests with the top ten.

These data come from a study of blood T cell repertoires in COVID-19 (dated by TCRdb to 2018 to 2021). For the wider study: Samples from collaborators originated in the United States, Italy and Spain and spanned both the acute and convalescent phases of COVID-19. The prospective study material was composed of cDNA or gDNA derived from T cells, B-cell-depleted T cells, or PBMCs. Subjects who had been exposed to COVID-19, were actively infected with it, or had recovered from it provided the deeply sampled blood TCRbeta repertoires that made up the dataset. A freely available public database, intended as a resource for researchers studying the immune response to SARS-CoV-2, is where the repertoires were released. The samples were drawn from the first 160 participants of the ongoing ImmuneRACE study and from more than 1,000 subjects provided by 6 global collaborators. A de-identified subject ID, COVID-19 status, age in years and sex were almost always included in the sample metadata. HLA class I and class II types, where available, came from metadata supplied by the sample provider rather than from assay-based typing.

What the study reported, not specific to this receptor: The amount of clinical and demographic metadata varied by source and participant and was provided uncurated.

In the prospective study, participants were about 18 to 95 years old, resided in under 30 geographic areas of the United States, and were enrolled through a virtual design. In the prospective study, cohorts were assigned on the basis of participant-reported clinical history obtained from a screening survey and a study questionnaire. Recovered participants in ImmuneRACE Cohort 3 were defined as having two consecutive negative NP/OP PCR tests, clearance from a healthcare professional, or resolution of symptoms. In the prospective study, mobile phlebotomists collected whole blood, serum and a nasopharyngeal or oropharyngeal swab from each participant. Over a roughly 2-month period, participants in the prospective study had the option of providing additional blood draws and questionnaires. Before DNA extraction, prospective study blood samples were shipped either frozen or at room temperature.

The chain couples TRBV4-1 to TRBJ2-5; 7 bases in the middle match TRBD2. This TCR was recovered from a man in his fifties or sixties who had recovered from COVID-19. The sample consisted of PBMCs or T cells enriched from blood (not recorded which). The CDR3 amino acid sequence is: CASSLLREVETQYF. At the DNA level, the sequence is TGCGCCAGCAGCCTTCTTCGGGAGGTAGAGACCCAGTACTTC.